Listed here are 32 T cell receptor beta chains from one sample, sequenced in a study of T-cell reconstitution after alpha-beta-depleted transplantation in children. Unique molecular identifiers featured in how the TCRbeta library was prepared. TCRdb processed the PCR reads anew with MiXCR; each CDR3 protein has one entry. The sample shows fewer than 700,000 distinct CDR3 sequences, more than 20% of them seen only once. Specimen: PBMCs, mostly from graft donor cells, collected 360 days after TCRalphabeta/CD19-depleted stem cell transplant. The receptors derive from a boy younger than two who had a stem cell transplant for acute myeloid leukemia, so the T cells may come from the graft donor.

CDR3 in DNA: TGTGCCACCGCCAGGGTTGCCAAAGATACGCAGTATTTT. Translating it yields CATARVAKDTQYF. The gene calls are TRBV6-1 and TRBJ2-3; TRBD1 might be the D (5 bases). Germline loops: CDR1 MNHNS, CDR2 SASEGT. CDR3 size: 13 residues. V lost 10 bases and J 5 bases, leaving 16 bases between the germline ends.

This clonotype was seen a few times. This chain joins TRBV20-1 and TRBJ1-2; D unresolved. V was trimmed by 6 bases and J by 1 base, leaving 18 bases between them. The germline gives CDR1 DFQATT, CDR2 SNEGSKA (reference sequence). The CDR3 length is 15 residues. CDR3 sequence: CSARKAGRLNYGYTF. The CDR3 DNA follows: TGCAGTGCCAGGAAAGCAGGAAGGCTTAACTATGGCTACACCTTC.

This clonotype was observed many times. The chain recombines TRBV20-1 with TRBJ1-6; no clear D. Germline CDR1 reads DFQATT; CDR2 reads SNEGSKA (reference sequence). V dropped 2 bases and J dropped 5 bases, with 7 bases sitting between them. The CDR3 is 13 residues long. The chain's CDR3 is CSARLADNSPLHF. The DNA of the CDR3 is TGCAGTGCTAGACTGGCAGATAATTCACCCCTCCACTTT.

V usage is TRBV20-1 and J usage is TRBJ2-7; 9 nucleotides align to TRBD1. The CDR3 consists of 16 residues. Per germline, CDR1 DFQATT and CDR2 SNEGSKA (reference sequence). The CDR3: CCARDRADGWSYEQYV. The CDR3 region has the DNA TGCTGCGCAAGGGACAGGGCGGACGGATGGTCCTACGAGCAGTACGTC.

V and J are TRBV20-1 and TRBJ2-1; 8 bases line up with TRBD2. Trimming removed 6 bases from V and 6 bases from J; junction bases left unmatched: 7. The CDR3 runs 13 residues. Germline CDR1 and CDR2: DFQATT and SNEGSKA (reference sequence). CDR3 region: CSAPTGGLNEQFF. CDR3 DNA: TGCAGTGCCCCCACGGGGGGGCTCAATGAGCAGTTCTTC.

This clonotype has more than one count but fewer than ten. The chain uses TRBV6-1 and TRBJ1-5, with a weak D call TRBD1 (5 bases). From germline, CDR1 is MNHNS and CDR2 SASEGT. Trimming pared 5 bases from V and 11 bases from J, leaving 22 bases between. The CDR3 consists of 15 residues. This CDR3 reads CASSQPGTADRAQHF. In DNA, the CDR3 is TGTGCCAGCAGTCAACCCGGGACGGCAGATCGGGCCCAGCATTTT.

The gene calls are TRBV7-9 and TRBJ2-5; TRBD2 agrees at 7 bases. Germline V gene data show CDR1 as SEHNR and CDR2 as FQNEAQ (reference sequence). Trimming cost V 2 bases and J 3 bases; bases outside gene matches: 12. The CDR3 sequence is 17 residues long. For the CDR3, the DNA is TGTGCCAGCAGCTTATCTCATGGACTAGAGGCCGAAGAGACCCAGTACTTC. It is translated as CASSLSHGLEAEETQYF.

CDR3 region: CSASLGQGHYQPQHF. The CDR3 DNA reads as TGCAGTGCTAGCCTGGGACAGGGACACTATCAGCCCCAGCATTTT. The V gene is TRBV20-1, the J gene TRBJ1-5; TRBD1 agrees at 9 bases. The CDR3 has 15 residues. V dropped 3 bases and J dropped 5; count of bases not matched to a gene: 8. CDR1 DFQATT and CDR2 SNEGSKA come from the germline V gene (reference sequence).

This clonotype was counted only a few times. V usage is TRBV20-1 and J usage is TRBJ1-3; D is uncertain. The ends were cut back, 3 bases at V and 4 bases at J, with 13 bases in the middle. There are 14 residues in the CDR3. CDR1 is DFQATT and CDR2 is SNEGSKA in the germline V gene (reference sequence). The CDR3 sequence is CSARNPEGGNTIYF. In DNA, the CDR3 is TGCAGTGCTAGGAACCCTGAGGGCGGAAACACCATATATTTT.

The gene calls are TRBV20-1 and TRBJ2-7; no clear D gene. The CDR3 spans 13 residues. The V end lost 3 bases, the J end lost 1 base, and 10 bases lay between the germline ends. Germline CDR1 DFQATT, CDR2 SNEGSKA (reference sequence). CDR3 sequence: CSASDGQSYEQYF. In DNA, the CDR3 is TGCAGTGCTAGCGACGGGCAGTCCTACGAGCAGTACTTC.

Here the CDR3 DNA reads TGTGCCAGCAGCTCTTTCATCAGTGGGACAGCTAAGAGTGCAACTAATGAAAAACTGTTTTTT. This codes for CASSSFISGTAKSATNEKLFF. The chain is built from TRBV7-2 and TRBJ1-4, with 7 bases lining up with TRBD1. The CDR3 sequence is 21 residues long. Germline V gives CDR1 SGHTA, CDR2 FQGNSA. The trim removed 4 bases at V and 0 bases at J, leaving 20 bases unmatched. The whole variable domain, remainder taken from reference TRBV7-2 and TRBJ1-4, is GAGVSQSPSNKVTEKGKDVELRCDPISGHTALYWYRQSLGQGLEFLIYFQGNSAPDKSGLPSDRFSAERTGGSVSTLTIQRTQQEDSAVYLCASSSFISGTAKSATNEKLFFGSGTQLSVL.

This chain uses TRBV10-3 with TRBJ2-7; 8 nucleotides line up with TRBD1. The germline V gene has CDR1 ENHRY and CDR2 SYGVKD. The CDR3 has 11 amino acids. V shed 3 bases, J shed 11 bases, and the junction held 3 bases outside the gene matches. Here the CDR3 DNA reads TGTGCCATCAGTGACGGACAGGGAGAGTACTTC. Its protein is CAISDGQGEYF.

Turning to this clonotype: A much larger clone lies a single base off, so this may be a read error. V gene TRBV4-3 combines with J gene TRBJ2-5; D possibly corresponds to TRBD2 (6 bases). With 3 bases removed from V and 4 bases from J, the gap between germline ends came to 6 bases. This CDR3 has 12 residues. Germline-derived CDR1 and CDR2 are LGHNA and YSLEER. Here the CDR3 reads CASSHGRETQYF. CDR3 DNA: TGCGCCAGCAGCCACGGGAGAGAGACCCAGTACTTC.

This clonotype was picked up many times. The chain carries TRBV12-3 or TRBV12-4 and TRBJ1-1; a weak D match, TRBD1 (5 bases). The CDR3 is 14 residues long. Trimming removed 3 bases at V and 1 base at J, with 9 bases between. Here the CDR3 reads CASSFRDGNTEAFF. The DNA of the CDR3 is TGTGCCAGCAGTTTCCGGGACGGGAACACTGAAGCTTTCTTT.

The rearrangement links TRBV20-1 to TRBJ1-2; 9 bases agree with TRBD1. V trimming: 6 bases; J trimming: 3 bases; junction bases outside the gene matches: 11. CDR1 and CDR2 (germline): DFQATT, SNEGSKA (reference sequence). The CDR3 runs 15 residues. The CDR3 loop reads CSAGTGTGIYYGYTF. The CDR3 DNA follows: TGCAGTGCCGGAACCGGGACAGGGATTTACTATGGCTACACCTTC.

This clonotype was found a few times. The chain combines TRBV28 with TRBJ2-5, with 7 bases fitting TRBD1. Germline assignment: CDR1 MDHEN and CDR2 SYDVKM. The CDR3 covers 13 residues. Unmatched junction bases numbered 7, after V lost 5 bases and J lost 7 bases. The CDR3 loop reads CASSGDSLRTQYF. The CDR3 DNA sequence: TGTGCCAGCAGTGGGGACAGCCTACGGACCCAGTACTTC.

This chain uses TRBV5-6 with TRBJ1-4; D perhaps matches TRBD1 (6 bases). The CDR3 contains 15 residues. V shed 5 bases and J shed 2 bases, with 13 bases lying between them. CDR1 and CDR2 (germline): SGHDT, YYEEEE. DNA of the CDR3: TGTGCCAGCAGTTCTACAGGGTCGACTAATGAAAAACTGTTTTTT. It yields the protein CASSSTGSTNEKLFF.

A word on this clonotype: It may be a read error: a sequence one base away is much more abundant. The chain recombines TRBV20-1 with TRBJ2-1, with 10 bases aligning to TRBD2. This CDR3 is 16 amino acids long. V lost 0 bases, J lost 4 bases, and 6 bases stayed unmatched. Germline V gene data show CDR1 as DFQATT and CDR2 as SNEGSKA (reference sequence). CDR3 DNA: TGCAGTGCTAGAGACATGCTAGCGGGGGCTTACAATGAGCAGTTCTTC. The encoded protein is CSARDMLAGAYNEQFF.

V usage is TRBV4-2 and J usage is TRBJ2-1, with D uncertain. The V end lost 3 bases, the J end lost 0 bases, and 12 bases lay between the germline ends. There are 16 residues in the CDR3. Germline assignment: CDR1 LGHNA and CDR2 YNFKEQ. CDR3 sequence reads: CASSHDLTSSYNEQFF. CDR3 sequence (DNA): TGTGCCAGCAGCCACGATTTAACCAGCTCCTACAATGAGCAGTTCTTC.

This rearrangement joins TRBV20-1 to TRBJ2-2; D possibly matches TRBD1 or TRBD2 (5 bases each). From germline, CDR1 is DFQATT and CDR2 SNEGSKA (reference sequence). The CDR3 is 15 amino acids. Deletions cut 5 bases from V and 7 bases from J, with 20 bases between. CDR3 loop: CSADGGMIRNGELFF. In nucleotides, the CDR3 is TGCAGTGCTGATGGGGGAATGATCAGGAACGGGGAGCTGTTTTTT.

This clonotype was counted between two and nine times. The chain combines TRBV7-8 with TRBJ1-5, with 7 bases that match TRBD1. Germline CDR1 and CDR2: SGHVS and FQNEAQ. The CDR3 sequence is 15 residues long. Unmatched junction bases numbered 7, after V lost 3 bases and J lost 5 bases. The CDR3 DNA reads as TGTGCCAGCAGCTTTAGGCGGGACAGTGATCAGCCCCAGCATTTT. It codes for CASSFRRDSDQPQHF.

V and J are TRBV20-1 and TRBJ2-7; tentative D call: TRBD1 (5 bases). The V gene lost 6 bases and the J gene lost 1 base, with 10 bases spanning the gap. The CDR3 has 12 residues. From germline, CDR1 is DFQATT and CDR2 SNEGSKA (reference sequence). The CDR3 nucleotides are TGCAGTGCGGAAAGGGGATCCTACGAGCAGTACTTC. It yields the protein CSAERGSYEQYF.

The CDR3 sequence is CASSPSGSNEQYF. The CDR3 DNA reads TGCGCCAGCAGCCCGTCAGGGTCGAACGAGCAGTACTTC. The chain is built from TRBV5-1 and TRBJ2-7, with a tentative D call TRBD1 (5 bases). CDR1 and CDR2 (germline): SGHRS, YFSETQ. The CDR3 sequence is 13 residues long. V dropped 4 bases and J dropped 5 bases, with 13 bases sitting between them. Combining the CDR3 with reference TRBV5-1 and TRBJ2-7 gives the whole variable domain KAGVTQTPRYLIKTRGQQVTLSCSPISGHRSVSWYQQTPGQGLQFLFEYFSETQRNKGNFPGRFSGRQFSNSRSEMNVSTLELGDSALYLCASSPSGSNEQYFGPGTRLTVT.

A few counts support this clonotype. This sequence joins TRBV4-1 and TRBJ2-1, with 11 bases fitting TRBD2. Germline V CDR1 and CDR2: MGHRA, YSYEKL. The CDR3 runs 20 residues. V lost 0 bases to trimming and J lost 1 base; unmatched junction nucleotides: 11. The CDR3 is CASSQDLLAGGPWSYNEQFF. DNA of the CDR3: TGCGCCAGCAGCCAAGATCTGTTAGCGGGGGGGCCTTGGTCCTACAATGAGCAGTTCTTC.

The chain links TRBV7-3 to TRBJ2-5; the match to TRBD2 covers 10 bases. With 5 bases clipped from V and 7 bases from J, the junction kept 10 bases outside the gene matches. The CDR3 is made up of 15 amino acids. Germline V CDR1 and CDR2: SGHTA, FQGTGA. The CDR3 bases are TGTGCCAGCAGCCGAGAGCCTAGCGGGGGAGGGACCCAGTACTTC. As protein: CASSREPSGGGTQYF.

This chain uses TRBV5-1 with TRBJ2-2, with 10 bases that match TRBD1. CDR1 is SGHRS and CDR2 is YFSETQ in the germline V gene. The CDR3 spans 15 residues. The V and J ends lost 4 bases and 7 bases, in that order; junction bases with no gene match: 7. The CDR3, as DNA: TGCGCCAGCAGCCCGCCGGGACAGGGGATCGGGGAGCTGTTTTTT. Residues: CASSPPGQGIGELFF.

The CDR3 DNA follows: TGTGCCAGCAGTTACGGGGGGTTACTCCAAGAGACCCAGTACTTC. This translates into CASSYGGLLQETQYF. The chain combines TRBV6-5 with TRBJ2-5; TRBD2 might be the D (6 bases). From germline, CDR1 is MNHEY and CDR2 SVGAGI. This CDR3 has 15 amino acids. V was cut by 2 bases and J by 1 base, with 11 bases left in between.

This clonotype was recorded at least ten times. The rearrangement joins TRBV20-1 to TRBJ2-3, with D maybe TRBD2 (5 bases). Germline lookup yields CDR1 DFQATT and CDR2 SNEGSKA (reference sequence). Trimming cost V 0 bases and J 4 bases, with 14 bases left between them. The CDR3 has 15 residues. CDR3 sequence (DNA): TGCAGTGCTAGAGATCGCGTTCTAGCTTCAGATACGCAGTATTTT. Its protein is CSARDRVLASDTQYF.

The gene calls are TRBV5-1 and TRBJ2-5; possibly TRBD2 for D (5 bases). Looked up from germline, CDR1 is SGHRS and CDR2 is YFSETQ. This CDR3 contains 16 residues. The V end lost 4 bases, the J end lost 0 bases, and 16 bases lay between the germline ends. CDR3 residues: CASSARVNSYQETQYF. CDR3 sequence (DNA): TGCGCCAGCAGCGCGCGGGTCAACTCGTACCAAGAGACCCAGTACTTC.

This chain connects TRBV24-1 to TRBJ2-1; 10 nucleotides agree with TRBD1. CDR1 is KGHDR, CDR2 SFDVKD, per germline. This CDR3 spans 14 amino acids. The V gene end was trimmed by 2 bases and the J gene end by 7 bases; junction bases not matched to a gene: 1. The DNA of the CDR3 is TGTGCCACCAGTGATTGGGACAGGGGAAATGAGCAGTTCTTC. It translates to CATSDWDRGNEQFF.

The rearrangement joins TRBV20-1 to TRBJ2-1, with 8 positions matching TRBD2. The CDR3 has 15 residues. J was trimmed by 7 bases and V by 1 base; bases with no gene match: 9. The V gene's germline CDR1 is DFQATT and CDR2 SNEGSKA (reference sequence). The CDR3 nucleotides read TGCAGTGCTAGAGGAGAGCGGGGGTCAGAGAATGAGCAGTTCTTC. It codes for CSARGERGSENEQFF.

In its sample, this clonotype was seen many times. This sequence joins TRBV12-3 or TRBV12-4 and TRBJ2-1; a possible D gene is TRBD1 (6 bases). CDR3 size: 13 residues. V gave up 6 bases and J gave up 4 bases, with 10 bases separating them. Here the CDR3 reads CASRITGYNEQFF. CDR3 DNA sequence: TGTGCCAGCAGAATCACAGGGTACAATGAGCAGTTCTTC.